Shown below are 10 T cell receptor beta chains from a single sample sequenced in a study of shared clonotypes between healthy human individuals. This table comes from immunoSEQ multiplex PCR, and its TCRdb copy is limited to in-frame clones, with some not included. In the table there are more than 2 million clones, 90% to 97% of which are singletons. Source material: naive CD4+ T cells sorted from blood. The sample's subset: CD45RA+ positively selected. The receptors stem from a man younger than 35 in good health.

This CDR3 reads CSGGTVSYNEQFF. In DNA, the CDR3 is TGCAGCGGGGGGACAGTCTCCTACAATGAGCAGTTCTTC. This chain joins TRBV29-1 and TRBJ2-1; 7 bases are shared with TRBD1. V shed 7 bases and J 0 bases; nucleotides not matched to a gene: 3. The CDR3 runs 13 residues. The germline gives CDR1 SQVTM, CDR2 ANQGSEA.

This sequence joins TRBV18 and TRBJ1-1; D uncertain. Trimming removed 3 bases from V and 1 base from J, with 15 bases in between. The CDR3 loop spans 16 amino acids. Germline-derived CDR1 and CDR2 are KGHSH and LQKENI. CDR3 protein: CASSPPRSSRNTEAFF. Here the CDR3 DNA reads TGTGCCAGCTCACCTCCCAGGTCGTCCAGGAACACTGAAGCTTTCTTT.

In regard to this clone: The same CDR3 is also encoded by other DNA sequences in this sample. The rearrangement uses TRBV7-2 and TRBJ1-2; no firm D call. The germline V gene has CDR1 SGHTA and CDR2 FQGNSA. Deletions cut 5 bases from V and 4 bases from J, with 11 bases between. The CDR3 runs 13 residues. This CDR3 is CASSPQGSYGYTF. For the CDR3, the DNA is TGTGCCAGCAGCCCCCAAGGGTCCTATGGCTACACCTTC. The entire variable domain, with the rest obtained from reference TRBV7-2 and TRBJ1-2, is as follows: GAGVSQSPSNKVTEKGKDVELRCDPISGHTALYWYRQSLGQGLEFLIYFQGNSAPDKSGLPSDRFSAERTGGSVSTLTIQRTQQEDSAVYLCASSPQGSYGYTFGSGTRLTVV.

V gene TRBV7-9 combines with J gene TRBJ2-7, with TRBD1 as a possible D gene (6 bases). The CDR3 is made up of 15 amino acids. CDR1 SEHNR and CDR2 FQNEAQ come from the germline V gene (reference sequence). V lost 6 bases and J 0 bases, leaving 15 bases between the germline ends. CDR3 in amino acids: CASSPTGTHSYEQYF. CDR3 nucleotide sequence: TGTGCCAGCAGTCCAACCGGGACACACTCCTACGAGCAGTACTTC.

A single count supports this clone. This chain links TRBV18 with TRBJ2-3; 9 positions agree with TRBD1. The germline V gene has CDR1 KGHSH and CDR2 LQKENI. V lost 0 bases to trimming and J lost 6 bases; unmatched junction nucleotides: 7. The CDR3 extends over 16 amino acids. CDR3 sequence (DNA): TGTGCCAGCTCACCACCGCCCGGGACAGGGAGGGATACGCAGTATTTT. Protein sequence: CASSPPPGTGRDTQYF.

This clone was counted once. The J gene is TRBJ2-3, the V gene TRBV18; 7 bases are shared with TRBD1. The J segment lost 2 bases and the V segment lost 4 bases, leaving 3 bases of the junction unmatched. This CDR3 contains 14 residues. Looked up from germline, CDR1 is KGHSH and CDR2 is LQKENI. CDR3 sequence: CASSRTGDTDTQYF. The DNA for the CDR3 is TGTGCCAGCTCACGGACAGGAGACACAGATACGCAGTATTTT.

This chain uses TRBV6-6 with TRBJ1-1; D possibly corresponds to TRBD1 (5 bases). Germline assignment: CDR1 MNHNY and CDR2 SVGAGI (reference sequence). The CDR3 length is 15 residues. Deletions cut 6 bases from V and 7 bases from J, with 21 bases between. The CDR3: CASRDRQRLNGEAFF. The CDR3 nucleotides read TGTGCCAGCAGGGACCGACAGAGGTTGAACGGTGAAGCTTTCTTT.

The chain has TRBV5-6 and TRBJ2-1; perhaps TRBD2 as D (6 bases). This CDR3 has 15 residues. Per the germline V gene, CDR1 is SGHDT and CDR2 is YYEEEE. V lost 4 bases and J 1 base, leaving 12 bases between the germline ends. In DNA form, the CDR3 reads TGTGCCAGCAGCGCGGGGTCGATATCCTACAATGAGCAGTTCTTC. Translation: CASSAGSISYNEQFF.

The chain combines TRBV5-1 with TRBJ2-1; the match to TRBD2 covers 12 bases. The CDR3 contains 16 residues. Germline V lookup: CDR1 SGHRS, CDR2 YFSETQ. The V gene end was trimmed by 1 base and the J gene end by 8 bases; junction bases not matched to a gene: 7. The CDR3 loop is CASSLRPSGRADEQFF. The CDR3 DNA follows: TGCGCCAGCAGCTTGCGACCTAGCGGGAGGGCCGATGAGCAGTTCTTC.

This clone occurred a few times. The CDR3 loop is CASSYRGWRQPQHF. CDR3 bases: TGTGCCAGCAGTTACAGGGGGTGGCGTCAGCCCCAGCATTTT. The chain combines TRBV2 with TRBJ1-5; 8 bases match TRBD1. Germline values: CDR1 SNHLY, CDR2 FYNNEI. This CDR3 contains 14 residues. The ends lost 5 bases at V and 6 bases at J; junction bases unmatched: 6. The full variable domain, its missing parts supplied by reference TRBV2 and TRBJ1-5, is EPEVTQTPSHQVTQMGQEVILRCVPISNHLYFYWYRQILGQKVEFLVSFYNNEISEKSEIFDDQFSVERPDGSNFTLKIRSTKLEDSAMYFCASSYRGWRQPQHFGDGTRLSIL.